Sequencing of this TCR beta chain was carried out in a study of a mutant IDH1 vaccine in newly diagnosed glioma. Across the whole study: Vaccines were first given 4-6 weeks after radiotherapy alone, or with temozolomide cycles. Most patients had received both radiotherapy and temozolomide, the prior options being radiotherapy, temozolomide, or both.

Time point here: week 5, during vaccination. One vaccine dose held 300 ug of mutant IDH1 20-mer peptide and came with topical imiquimod. As concerns this clone: The target antigen is unknown.

Looked up from germline, CDR1 is KGHSH and CDR2 is LQKENI. With 6 bases removed from V and 2 bases from J, the gap between germline ends came to 17 bases. CDR3 length: 15 residues. Assay: immunoSEQ multiplex PCR; the TCRdb copy retains only in-frame clones and omits some. Of about 38,000 clones in the sample, more than 75% are singletons; the top ten hold roughly 5%. Broader study findings: Vaccine-induced responses were seen in roughly 93% of patients, spanning several MHC alleles.

The TCR was taken from a man aged 40-50 years with glioma. The input for sequencing was PBMCs, taken from a glioma patient whose treatment included an IDH1 peptide vaccine. The chain couples TRBV18 to TRBJ2-7; TRBD2 might be the D (7 bases). CDR3 residues: CASSRGRGLTYEQYF. The CDR3 DNA reads as TGTGCCAGCTCCCGGGGGCGGGGGCTAACCTACGAGCAGTACTTC.